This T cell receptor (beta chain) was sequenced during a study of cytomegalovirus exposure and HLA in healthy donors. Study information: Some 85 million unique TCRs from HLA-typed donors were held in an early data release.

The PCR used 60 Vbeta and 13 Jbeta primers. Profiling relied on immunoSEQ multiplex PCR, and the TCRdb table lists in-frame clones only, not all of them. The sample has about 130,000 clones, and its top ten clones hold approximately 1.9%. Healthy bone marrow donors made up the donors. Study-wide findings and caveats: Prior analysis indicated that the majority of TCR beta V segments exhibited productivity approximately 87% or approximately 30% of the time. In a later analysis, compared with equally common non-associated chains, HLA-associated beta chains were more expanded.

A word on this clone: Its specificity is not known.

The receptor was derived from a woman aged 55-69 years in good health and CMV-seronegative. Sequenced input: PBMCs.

The CDR3 here is CASSRPGQANYGYTF. In nucleotides, the CDR3 is TGTGCCAGCAGCCGACCAGGACAGGCTAACTATGGCTACACCTTC. The chain carries TRBV5-5 and TRBJ1-2; 7 bases line up with TRBD1. CDR1 and CDR2 (germline): SGHKS, YYEKEE (reference sequence). This CDR3 contains 15 residues. Losses at the gene ends were 4 bases for V and 0 bases for J; bases not matched to a gene: 6.